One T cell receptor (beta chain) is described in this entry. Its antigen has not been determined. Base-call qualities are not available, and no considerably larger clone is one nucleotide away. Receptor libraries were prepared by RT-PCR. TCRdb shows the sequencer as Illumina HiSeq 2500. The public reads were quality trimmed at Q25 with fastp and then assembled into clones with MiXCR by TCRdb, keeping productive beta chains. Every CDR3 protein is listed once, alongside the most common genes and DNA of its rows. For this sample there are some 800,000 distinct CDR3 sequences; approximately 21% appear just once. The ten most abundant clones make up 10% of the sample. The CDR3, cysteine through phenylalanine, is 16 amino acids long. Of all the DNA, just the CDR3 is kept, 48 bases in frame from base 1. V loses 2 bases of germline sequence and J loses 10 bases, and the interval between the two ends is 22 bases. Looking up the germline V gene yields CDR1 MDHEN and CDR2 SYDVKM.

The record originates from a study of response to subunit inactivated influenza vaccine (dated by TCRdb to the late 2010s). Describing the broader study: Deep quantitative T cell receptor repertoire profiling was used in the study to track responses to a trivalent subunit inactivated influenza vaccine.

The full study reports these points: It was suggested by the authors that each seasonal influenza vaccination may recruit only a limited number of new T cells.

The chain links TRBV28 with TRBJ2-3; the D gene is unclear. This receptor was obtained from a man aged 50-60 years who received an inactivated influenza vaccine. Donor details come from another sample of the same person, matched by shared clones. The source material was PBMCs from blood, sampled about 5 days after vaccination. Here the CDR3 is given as CASSLRVVSPDLAQYF. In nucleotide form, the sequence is TGTGCCAGCAGTTTAAGGGTAGTTTCACCCGATCTGGCGCAGTATTTT.